This note documents a single T cell receptor (beta chain) sequence. The sample comes from a study of blood T cell repertoires in COVID-19. Study-level background: The cDNA or gDNA used as material had been derived from T cells, B-cell-depleted T cells, or PBMCs.

Original processing notes: By means of reference gene primer amplification, nucleated cell counts were estimated. The protocol was immunoSEQ multiplex PCR, while the TCRdb copy is restricted to in-frame clones and leaves out a portion. V and J calls plus clone size are reproduced from that table; the DNA served to infer D and trimming. This table holds some 100,000 clones, 89% found once. The length of the CDR3 is 13 residues. Germline trimming cut 6 bases from V and 7 bases from J; bases unmatched to any gene: 3. CDR1 and CDR2 (germline): MNHEY, SMNVEV (reference sequence). This receptor was identified in a woman in her sixties or seventies with acute or convalescent COVID-19. Sequencing used peripheral blood. This sequence joins TRBV27 and TRBJ2-1; the match to TRBD1 covers 10 bases. The CDR3 nucleotides are TGTGCCAGCAGGGGGACAGGGGAGAATGAGCAGTTCTTC. Amino acids: CASRGTGENEQFF.